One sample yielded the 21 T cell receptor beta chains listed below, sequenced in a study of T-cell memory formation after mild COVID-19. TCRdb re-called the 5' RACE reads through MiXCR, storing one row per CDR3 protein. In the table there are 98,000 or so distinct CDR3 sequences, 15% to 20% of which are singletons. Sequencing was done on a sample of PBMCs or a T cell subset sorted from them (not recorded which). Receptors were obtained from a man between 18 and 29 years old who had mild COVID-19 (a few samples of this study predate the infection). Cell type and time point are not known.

The CDR3 coding sequence is TGTGCCAGTAGTATACGGGGGGCGGATGAGCAGTTCTTC. This encodes CASSIRGADEQFF. The V and J genes are TRBV19 and TRBJ2-1; the D gene is possibly TRBD2 (7 bases). The CDR3 covers 13 residues. V lost 2 bases, J lost 8 bases, and 10 bases lay in between. CDR1 LNHDA and CDR2 SQIVND come from the germline V gene (reference sequence).

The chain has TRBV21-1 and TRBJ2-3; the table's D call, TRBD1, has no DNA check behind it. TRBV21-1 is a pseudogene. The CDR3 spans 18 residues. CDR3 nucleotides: TGTGCCAGCAGCAACCCCTACAGTCGGGGGGCGGGCACAGATACGCAGTATTTT. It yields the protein CASSNPYSRGAGTDTQYF.

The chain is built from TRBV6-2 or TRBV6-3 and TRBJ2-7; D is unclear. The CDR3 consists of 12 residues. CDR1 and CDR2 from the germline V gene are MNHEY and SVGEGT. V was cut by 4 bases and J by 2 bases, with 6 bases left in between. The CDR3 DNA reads TGTGCCAGCAGTTGGTCCGCCTACGAGCAGTACGTC. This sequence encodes CASSWSAYEQYV.

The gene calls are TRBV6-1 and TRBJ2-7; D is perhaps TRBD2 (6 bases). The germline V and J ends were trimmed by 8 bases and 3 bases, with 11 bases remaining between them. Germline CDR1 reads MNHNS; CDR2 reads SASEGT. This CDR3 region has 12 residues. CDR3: CASGRQDYEQYV. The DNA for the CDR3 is TGTGCCAGCGGGAGGCAGGACTACGAGCAGTACGTC.

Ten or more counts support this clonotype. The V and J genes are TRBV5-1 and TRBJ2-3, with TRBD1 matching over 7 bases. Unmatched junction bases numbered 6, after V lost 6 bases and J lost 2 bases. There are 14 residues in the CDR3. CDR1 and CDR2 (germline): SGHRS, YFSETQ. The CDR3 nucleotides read TGCGCCAGCACTCTAGAGGGGGCCACAGATACGCAGTATTTT. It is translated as CASTLEGATDTQYF.

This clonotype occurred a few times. Written as DNA, the CDR3 is TGTGCCAGCAGCCAGGGGGACACTGAAGCTTTCTTT. Translation gives CASSQGDTEAFF. V is TRBV5-6 and J is TRBJ1-1, with 7 bases lining up with TRBD1. V shed 4 bases and J 3 bases; nucleotides not matched to a gene: 0. CDR1 is SGHDT and CDR2 is YYEEEE in the germline V gene. The CDR3 covers 12 residues.

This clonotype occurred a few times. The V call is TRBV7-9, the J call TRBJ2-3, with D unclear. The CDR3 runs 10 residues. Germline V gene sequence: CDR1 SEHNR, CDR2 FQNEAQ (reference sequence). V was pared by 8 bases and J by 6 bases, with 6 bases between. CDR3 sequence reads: CASERDTQYF. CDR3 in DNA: TGTGCCAGCGAGAGGGATACGCAGTATTTT.

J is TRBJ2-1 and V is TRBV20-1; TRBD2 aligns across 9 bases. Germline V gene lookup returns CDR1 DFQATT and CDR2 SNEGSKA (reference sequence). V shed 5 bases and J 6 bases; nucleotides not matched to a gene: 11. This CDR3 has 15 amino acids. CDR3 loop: CSAPQASGDPNEQFF. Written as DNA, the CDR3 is TGCAGTGCTCCTCAGGCTAGCGGGGACCCCAATGAGCAGTTCTTC.

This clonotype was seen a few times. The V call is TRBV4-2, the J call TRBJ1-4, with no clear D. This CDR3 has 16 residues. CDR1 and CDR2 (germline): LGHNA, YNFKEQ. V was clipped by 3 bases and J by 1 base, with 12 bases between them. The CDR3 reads CASSQPGWGTNEKLFF. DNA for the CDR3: TGTGCCAGCAGCCAGCCTGGCTGGGGAACTAATGAAAAACTGTTTTTT.

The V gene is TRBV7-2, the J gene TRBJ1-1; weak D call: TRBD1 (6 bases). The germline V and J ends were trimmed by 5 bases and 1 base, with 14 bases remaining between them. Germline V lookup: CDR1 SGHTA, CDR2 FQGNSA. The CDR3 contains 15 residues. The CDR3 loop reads CASSRGRGRNTEAFF. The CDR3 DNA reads TGTGCCAGCAGCCGAGGGCGGGGGCGGAACACTGAAGCTTTCTTT. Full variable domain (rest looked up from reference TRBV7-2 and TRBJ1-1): GAGVSQSPSNKVTEKGKDVELRCDPISGHTALYWYRQSLGQGLEFLIYFQGNSAPDKSGLPSDRFSAERTGGSVSTLTIQRTQQEDSAVYLCASSRGRGRNTEAFFGQGTRLTVV.

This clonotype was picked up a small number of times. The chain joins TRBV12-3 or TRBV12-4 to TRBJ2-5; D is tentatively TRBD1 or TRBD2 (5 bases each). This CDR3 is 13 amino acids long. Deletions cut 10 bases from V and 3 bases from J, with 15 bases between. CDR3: CAISGTHKETQYF. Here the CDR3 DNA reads TGTGCCATTTCCGGGACCCACAAAGAGACCCAGTACTTC.

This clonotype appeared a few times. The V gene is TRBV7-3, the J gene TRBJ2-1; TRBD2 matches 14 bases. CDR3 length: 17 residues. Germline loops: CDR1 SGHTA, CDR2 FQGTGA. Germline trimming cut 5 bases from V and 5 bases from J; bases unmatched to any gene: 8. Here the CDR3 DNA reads TGTGCCAGCAGCAGGACTAGCGGGGGGAATCCTCACAATGAGCAGTTCTTC. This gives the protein CASSRTSGGNPHNEQFF. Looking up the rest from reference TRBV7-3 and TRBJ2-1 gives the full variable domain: GAGVSQTPSNKVTEKGKYVELRCDPISGHTALYWYRQSLGQGPEFLIYFQGTGAADDSGLPNDRFFAVRPEGSVSTLKIQRTERGDSAVYLCASSRTSGGNPHNEQFFGPGTRLTVL.

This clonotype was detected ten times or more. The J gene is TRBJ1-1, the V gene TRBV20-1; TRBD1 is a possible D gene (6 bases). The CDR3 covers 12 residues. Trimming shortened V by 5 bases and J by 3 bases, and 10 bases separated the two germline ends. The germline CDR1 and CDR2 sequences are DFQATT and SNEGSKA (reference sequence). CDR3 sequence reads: CSAYDRHTEAFF. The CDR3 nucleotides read TGCAGTGCTTACGACAGGCACACTGAAGCTTTCTTT.

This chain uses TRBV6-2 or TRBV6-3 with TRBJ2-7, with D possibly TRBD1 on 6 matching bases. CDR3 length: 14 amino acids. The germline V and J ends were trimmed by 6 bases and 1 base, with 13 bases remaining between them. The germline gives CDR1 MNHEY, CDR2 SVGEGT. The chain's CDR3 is CASRTIQGSYEQYV. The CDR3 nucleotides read TGTGCCAGCAGAACTATTCAGGGGTCCTACGAGCAGTACGTC.

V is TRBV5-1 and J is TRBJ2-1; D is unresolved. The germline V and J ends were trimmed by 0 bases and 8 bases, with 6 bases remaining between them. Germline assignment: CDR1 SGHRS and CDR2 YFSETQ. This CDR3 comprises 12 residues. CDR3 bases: TGCGCCAGCAGCTTGGGGACCCATGAGCAGTTCTTC. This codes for CASSLGTHEQFF. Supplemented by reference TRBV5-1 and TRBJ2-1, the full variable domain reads KAGVTQTPRYLIKTRGQQVTLSCSPISGHRSVSWYQQTPGQGLQFLFEYFSETQRNKGNFPGRFSGRQFSNSRSEMNVSTLELGDSALYLCASSLGTHEQFFGPGTRLTVL.

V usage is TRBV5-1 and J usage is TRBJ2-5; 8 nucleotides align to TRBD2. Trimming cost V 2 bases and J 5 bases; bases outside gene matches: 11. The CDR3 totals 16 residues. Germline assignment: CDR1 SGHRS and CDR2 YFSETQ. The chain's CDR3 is CASSLGLAGLMETQYF. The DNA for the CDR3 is TGCGCCAGCAGCTTAGGGTTAGCGGGGCTGATGGAGACCCAGTACTTC. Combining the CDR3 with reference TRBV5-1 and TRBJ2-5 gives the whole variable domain KAGVTQTPRYLIKTRGQQVTLSCSPISGHRSVSWYQQTPGQGLQFLFEYFSETQRNKGNFPGRFSGRQFSNSRSEMNVSTLELGDSALYLCASSLGLAGLMETQYFGPGTRLLVL.

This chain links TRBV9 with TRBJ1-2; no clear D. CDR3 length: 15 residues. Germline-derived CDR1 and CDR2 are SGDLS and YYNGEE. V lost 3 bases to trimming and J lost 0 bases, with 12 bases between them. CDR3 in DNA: TGTGCCAGCAGCGGAAGGGAGGGCCCTAACTATGGCTACACCTTC. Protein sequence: CASSGREGPNYGYTF.

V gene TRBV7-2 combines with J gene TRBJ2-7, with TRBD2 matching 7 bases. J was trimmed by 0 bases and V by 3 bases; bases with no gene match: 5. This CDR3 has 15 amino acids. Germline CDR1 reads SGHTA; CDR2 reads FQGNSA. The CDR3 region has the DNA TGTGCCAGCAGCTTCGACCGGACTAGCTCCTACGAGCAGTACTTC. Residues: CASSFDRTSSYEQYF.

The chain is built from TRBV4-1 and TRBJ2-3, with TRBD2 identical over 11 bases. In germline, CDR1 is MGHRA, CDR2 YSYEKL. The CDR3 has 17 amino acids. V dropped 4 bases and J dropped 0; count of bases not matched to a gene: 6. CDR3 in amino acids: CASSRTTSGGSTDTQYF. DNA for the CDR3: TGCGCCAGCAGCCGAACCACTAGCGGGGGTAGCACAGATACGCAGTATTTT.

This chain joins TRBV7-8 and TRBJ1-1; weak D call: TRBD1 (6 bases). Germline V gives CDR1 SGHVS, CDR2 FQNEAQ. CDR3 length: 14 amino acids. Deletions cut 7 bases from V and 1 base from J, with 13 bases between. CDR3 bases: TGTGCCAGCAAGACAGAACAGGGGAACACTGAAGCTTTCTTT. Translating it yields CASKTEQGNTEAFF. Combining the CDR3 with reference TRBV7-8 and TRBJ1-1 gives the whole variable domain GAGVSQSPRYKVAKRGQDVALRCDPISGHVSLFWYQQALGQGPEFLTYFQNEAQLDKSGLPSDRFFAERPEGSVSTLKIQRTQQEDSAVYLCASKTEQGNTEAFFGQGTRLTVV.

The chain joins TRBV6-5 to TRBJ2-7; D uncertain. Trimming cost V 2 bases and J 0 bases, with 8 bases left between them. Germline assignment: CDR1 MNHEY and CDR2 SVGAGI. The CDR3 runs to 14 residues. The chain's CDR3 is CASSYSQSSYEQYF. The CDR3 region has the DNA TGTGCCAGCAGTTACAGCCAGAGCTCCTACGAGCAGTACTTC.